Following are 27 T cell receptor beta chains from one sample sequenced in a study of blood T cell repertoires in COVID-19. Sequencing was performed with immunoSEQ multiplex PCR; in TCRdb, only in-frame clones are kept and a portion is missing. Seen here are about 130,000 clones, roughly 88% observed once, and the top ten hold under 13%. Material for sequencing was peripheral blood. The receptors come from a man aged 50 or older with acute or convalescent COVID-19.

This chain joins TRBV28 and TRBJ1-5; D is perhaps TRBD1 (5 bases). The V gene lost 8 bases and the J gene lost 6 bases, with 14 bases spanning the gap. Germline V lookup: CDR1 MDHEN, CDR2 SYDVKM. The CDR3 loop spans 13 amino acids. The CDR3 bases are TGTGCCAGCGGGTCGGGGGTTGGTCAGCCCCAGCATTTT. It encodes CASGSGVGQPQHF.

The V and J genes are TRBV2 and TRBJ2-1; 11 positions agree with TRBD2. V dropped 5 bases and J dropped 5; count of bases not matched to a gene: 5. The germline CDR1 and CDR2 sequences are SNHLY and FYNNEI. The CDR3 length is 15 residues. The DNA of the CDR3 is TGTGCCAGCAGTTTTAGACTAGCGGGGCACAATGAGCAGTTCTTC. Translated: CASSFRLAGHNEQFF.

This chain joins TRBV3-1 (or the pseudogene TRBV3-2) and TRBJ2-7; D is ambiguous. V shed 4 bases and J shed 2 bases, with 9 bases lying between them. The CDR3 is made up of 13 amino acids. Per the germline V gene, CDR1 is LGHDT and CDR2 is YNNKEL (reference sequence). The DNA of the CDR3 is TGTGCCAGCAGCCTCGGGTCCGCCTACGAGCAGTACTTC. This gives the protein CASSLGSAYEQYF.

The chain has TRBV18 and TRBJ1-5; tentative D call: TRBD1 (5 bases). The germline gives CDR1 KGHSH, CDR2 LQKENI. V lost 3 bases and J 5 bases, leaving 14 bases between the germline ends. This CDR3 has 15 amino acids. In nucleotides, the CDR3 is TGTGCCAGCTCACCCACGGCAGGGTACGATCAGCCCCAGCATTTT. Translation: CASSPTAGYDQPQHF.

The chain links TRBV4-1 to TRBJ1-2; possible D gene TRBD1, 6 bases. Germline assignment: CDR1 MGHRA and CDR2 YSYEKL. Trimming pared 6 bases from V and 6 bases from J, leaving 20 bases between. CDR3 length: 15 amino acids. CDR3 bases: TGCGCCAGCAGGCGCTCGCTAGGGGCAGGGGATGGCTACACCTTC. Protein product: CASRRSLGAGDGYTF.

V gene TRBV7-9 combines with J gene TRBJ1-4; no clear D. CDR3 size: 14 residues. The germline V gene has CDR1 SEHNR and CDR2 FQNEAQ (reference sequence). Deletions cut 5 bases from V and 1 base from J, with 8 bases between. CDR3 nucleotides: TGTGCCAGCAGCCCGGGTGGAACTAATGAAAAACTGTTTTTT. The encoded protein is CASSPGGTNEKLFF.

This chain uses TRBV27 with TRBJ1-2; 10 bases align to TRBD1. This CDR3 spans 15 amino acids. Per the germline V gene, CDR1 is MNHEY and CDR2 is SMNVEV (reference sequence). V lost 6 bases to trimming and J lost 4 bases; unmatched junction nucleotides: 8. In nucleotides, the CDR3 is TGTGCCAGCAGCTCAGCCGGGACAGGGGCCTATGGCTACACCTTC. Its translation is CASSSAGTGAYGYTF.

This rearrangement joins TRBV7-2 to TRBJ2-3; a weak D match, TRBD1 (5 bases). This CDR3 region has 15 residues. Trimming shortened V by 1 base and J by 11 bases, and 19 bases separated the two germline ends. Germline V gene sequence: CDR1 SGHTA, CDR2 FQGNSA. The CDR3 DNA is TGTGCCAGCAGCTTAGGGGTTATTAGGGGCCTTGTGCAGTATTTT. Residues: CASSLGVIRGLVQYF.

This sequence joins TRBV9 and TRBJ1-4, with D possibly matching TRBD1 (5 bases). The germline CDR1 and CDR2 sequences are SGDLS and YYNGEE. This CDR3 has 14 residues. Trimming took 3 bases from V and 7 from J, leaving 13 bases between them. CDR3 residues: CASSAPGGGEKLFF. In DNA form, the CDR3 reads TGTGCCAGCAGCGCCCCTGGGGGGGGTGAAAAACTGTTTTTT.

This chain joins TRBV6-5 and TRBJ2-7; the D is unclear. The germline V gene has CDR1 MNHEY and CDR2 SVGAGI. Trimming removed 5 bases at V and 4 bases at J, with 15 bases between. The CDR3 has 14 residues. Written as DNA, the CDR3 is TGTGCCAGCAGTAAACGACGTCAGGATTACGAGCAGTACTTC. Translating gives CASSKRRQDYEQYF.

The chain employs TRBV18 and TRBJ2-7; weak D call: TRBD1 (6 bases). This CDR3 spans 15 amino acids. Trimming stripped 2 bases from V and 5 bases from J, with 16 bases between. The germline V gene has CDR1 KGHSH and CDR2 LQKENI. CDR3 region: CASSPSPPQGNEQYF. The CDR3 nucleotides are TGTGCCAGCTCACCATCCCCACCACAGGGTAACGAGCAGTACTTC.

The chain has TRBV5-1 and TRBJ2-6, with D possibly being TRBD2 (5 bases). CDR1 is SGHRS, CDR2 YFSETQ, per germline. This CDR3 has 14 amino acids. V lost 6 bases to trimming and J lost 0 bases, with 7 bases between them. In DNA, the CDR3 is TGCGCCAGCACGGGAACCTCTGGGGCCAACGTCCTGACTTTC. Translated, it gives CASTGTSGANVLTF.

The chain employs TRBV9 and TRBJ1-3; D gene uncertain. The germline V and J ends were trimmed by 2 bases and 0 bases, with 9 bases remaining between them. From germline, CDR1 is SGDLS and CDR2 YYNGEE. The CDR3 has 15 residues. The CDR3, as DNA: TGTGCCAGCAGCGTGACATCGCGCTCTGGAAACACCATATATTTT. It specifies CASSVTSRSGNTIYF.

V gene TRBV5-6 combines with J gene TRBJ2-7; D unclear. This CDR3 contains 12 residues. The V and J ends lost 4 bases and 2 bases respectively, with 7 bases between them. CDR1 is SGHDT, CDR2 YYEEEE, per germline. CDR3 protein: CASSRVTYEQYF. The CDR3 region has the DNA TGTGCCAGCAGCCGCGTTACCTACGAGCAGTACTTC.

The chain couples TRBV7-2 to TRBJ2-5, with D unresolved. CDR3 length equals 14 residues. CDR1 is SGHTA, CDR2 FQGNSA, per germline. V lost 1 base and J 5 bases, leaving 11 bases between the germline ends. This chain's CDR3 is CASSLGPARETQYF. CDR3 sequence (DNA): TGTGCCAGCAGCTTAGGCCCAGCTAGGGAGACCCAGTACTTC.

CDR3 protein: CSVGVGEAFF. The CDR3 region has the DNA TGCAGCGTCGGGGTTGGGGAAGCTTTCTTT. This chain joins TRBV29-1 and TRBJ1-1, with D hard to call. Germline values: CDR1 SQVTM, CDR2 ANQGSEA. Trimming left V 6 bases short and J 8 bases short, with 10 bases between. The CDR3 extends over 10 amino acids.

The rearrangement uses TRBV5-6 and TRBJ1-2; D not certain. This CDR3 has 14 residues. Germline V gene sequence: CDR1 SGHDT, CDR2 YYEEEE. Trimming shortened V by 0 bases and J by 6 bases, and 12 bases separated the two germline ends. DNA of the CDR3: TGTGCCAGCAGCTTGGGTCCGGGATTGAATGGCTACACCTTC. Encoded protein: CASSLGPGLNGYTF.

This chain joins TRBV3-1 (or the pseudogene TRBV3-2) and TRBJ2-2; the match to TRBD1 covers 8 bases. The V segment lost 8 bases and the J segment 0 bases; nucleotides outside the gene matches: 2. Germline V gene data show CDR1 as LGHDT and CDR2 as YNNKEL (reference sequence). The CDR3 loop spans 14 amino acids. Here the CDR3 reads CASRTGPNTGELFF. CDR3 sequence (DNA): TGTGCCAGCCGGACAGGGCCGAACACCGGGGAGCTGTTTTTT.

The V and J genes are TRBV4-1 and TRBJ1-1; 7 nucleotides align to TRBD1. This CDR3 is 17 amino acids long. Trimming removed 1 base from V and 0 bases from J; junction bases left unmatched: 8. In germline, CDR1 is MGHRA, CDR2 YSYEKL. As DNA, the CDR3 is TGCGCCAGCAGCCAAGGTCCAGGGACAGCTATGAACACTGAAGCTTTCTTT. Its translation is CASSQGPGTAMNTEAFF.

V is TRBV3-1 (or the pseudogene TRBV3-2) and J is TRBJ1-6; 12 nucleotides match TRBD1. Germline V gives CDR1 LGHDT, CDR2 YNNKEL (reference sequence). V was clipped by 0 bases and J by 9 bases; unmatched bases: 3. The CDR3 length is 16 residues. The CDR3 DNA reads as TGTGCCAGCAGCCAAGATTGGGACAGGGGGCGTTCACCCCTCCACTTT. It specifies CASSQDWDRGRSPLHF.

A note on this clone: Distinct nucleotide sequences in the sample also encode this CDR3. The chain joins TRBV28 to TRBJ1-1, with D possibly being TRBD1 (5 bases). This CDR3 comprises 13 residues. Per the germline V gene, CDR1 is MDHEN and CDR2 is SYDVKM. The ends were cut back, 6 bases at V and 0 bases at J, with 8 bases in the middle. This CDR3 reads CASRTDLNTEAFF. DNA for the CDR3: TGTGCCAGCAGGACAGACTTGAACACTGAAGCTTTCTTT.

This chain connects TRBV2 to TRBJ2-4; the D is unclear. The CDR3 is made up of 17 amino acids. V shed 0 bases and J shed 2 bases, with 14 bases lying between them. Looked up from germline, CDR1 is SNHLY and CDR2 is FYNNEI. The CDR3 nucleotides are TGTGCCAGCAGTGAAGCGCTTTCGTCGGGTACCAAAAACATTCAGTACTTC. Translated: CASSEALSSGTKNIQYF.

This clone was observed a single time. CDR3 nucleotide sequence: TGTGCTACTATTACCAGGGGGCATTTATATGGCTACACCTTC. It is translated as CATITRGHLYGYTF. The gene calls are TRBV5-6 and TRBJ1-2; 8 bases are a match to TRBD1. Germline V gene lookup returns CDR1 SGHDT and CDR2 YYEEEE. The CDR3 length is 14 residues.

This chain uses TRBV5-1 with TRBJ1-1; a possible D gene is TRBD1 (5 bases). Trimming pared 2 bases from V and 1 base from J, leaving 9 bases between. The CDR3 covers 14 residues. Looked up from germline, CDR1 is SGHRS and CDR2 is YFSETQ. As DNA, the CDR3 is TGCGCCAGCAGCTTCGGGGGGGAGAACACTGAAGCTTTCTTT. Translating gives CASSFGGENTEAFF.

V usage is TRBV28 and J usage is TRBJ1-2; 9 nucleotides line up with TRBD1. Germline CDR1 and CDR2: MDHEN and SYDVKM. V was pared by 6 bases and J by 7 bases, with 6 bases of the junction left unmatched. The length of the CDR3 is 13 residues. CDR3 nucleotide sequence: TGTGCCAGCAGACGGACAGGGGATATTGGCTACACCTTC. Translated: CASRRTGDIGYTF.

CDR3 sequence reads: CASTRYPSNTEAFF. The CDR3 bases are TGTGCCAGCACCCGCTACCCCTCGAACACTGAAGCTTTCTTT. The chain links TRBV9 to TRBJ1-1; D unresolved. Trimming pared 6 bases from V and 1 base from J, leaving 13 bases between. From germline, CDR1 is SGDLS and CDR2 YYNGEE. The CDR3 contains 14 residues.

The chain employs TRBV5-1 and TRBJ1-2, with a tentative D call TRBD1 (6 bases). CDR1 is SGHRS, CDR2 YFSETQ, per germline. V was pared by 1 base and J by 8 bases, with 15 bases between. The length of the CDR3 is 14 residues. The CDR3 region has the DNA TGCGCCAGCAGCTTGTCAGGGGACCTAAACGGCTACACCTTC. The encoded protein is CASSLSGDLNGYTF.